This T cell receptor (beta chain) comes out of a study of T-cell memory formation after mild COVID-19. Study-level background: The study found TCR clusters largely donor specific. Study-wide results and limits: The pre-infection memory compartment contained some responding clones, suggesting cross-reactive memory joined.

In regard to this clonotype: Its target is unknown.

Germline loops: CDR1 SQVTM, CDR2 ANQGSEA. Germline trimming cut 4 bases from V and 9 bases from J; bases unmatched to any gene: 6. The CDR3 consists of 12 residues. 5'RACE primed from the constant segment yielded TCR alpha and TCR beta cDNA libraries bearing sample barcodes and UMIs. MiXCR was run by TCRdb on the 5' RACE reads, yielding one entry per CDR3 protein. The table includes about 360,000 distinct CDR3 sequences, over 13% detected once. The TCR sequence derives from a man aged 18 to 35 who had mild COVID-19 (a few samples of this study predate the infection). Cell type and time point are not known. The material sequenced was PBMCs or a T cell subset sorted from them (not recorded which). The gene calls are TRBV29-1 and TRBJ2-1, with 7 bases that match TRBD1. The CDR3 is CSVGTGGREQFF. The CDR3 bases are TGCAGCGTTGGGACAGGCGGCCGTGAGCAGTTCTTC.